This TCR beta chain came from a study of T cells in tuberculosis. Whole-study context: This South African cohort compared adolescents with or without latent tuberculosis against adults with active tuberculosis. Within 7 days of starting treatment, or before, PBMC were stored. Regarding the study as a whole: Selection depended on which cryopreserved specimens were available.

With respect to this clone: The antigen is not known.

Clones were sequenced by immunoSEQ multiplex PCR, and TCRdb holds only the in-frame ones, with some missing. The profile shows tens of thousands of clones, around 93% of them singletons. The CDR3 runs 18 residues. V lost 4 bases, J lost 0 bases, and 20 bases lay in between. From germline, CDR1 is SGHNT and CDR2 YYREEE (reference sequence). Time point denoted: new active TB diagnosis, blood taken before or within 7 days of starting treatment. The sequence derives from an adult with tuberculosis. The sequenced sample was PBMCs, obtained at tuberculosis diagnosis. The genes are TRBV5-4 and TRBJ1-5, with a possible D match to TRBD1 (5 bases). The CDR3 sequence: CASSQGVADAYSNQPQHF. The CDR3, as DNA: TGTGCCAGCAGCCAAGGGGTGGCCGATGCCTATAGCAATCAGCCCCAGCATTTT.